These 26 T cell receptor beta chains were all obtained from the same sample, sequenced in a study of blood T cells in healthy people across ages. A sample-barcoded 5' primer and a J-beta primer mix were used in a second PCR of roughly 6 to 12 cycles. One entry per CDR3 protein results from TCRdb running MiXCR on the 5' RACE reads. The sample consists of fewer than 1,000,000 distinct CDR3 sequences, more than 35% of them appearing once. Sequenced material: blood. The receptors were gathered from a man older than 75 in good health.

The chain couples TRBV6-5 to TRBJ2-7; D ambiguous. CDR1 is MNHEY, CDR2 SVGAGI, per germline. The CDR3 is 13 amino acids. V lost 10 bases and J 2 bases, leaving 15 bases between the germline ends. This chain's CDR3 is CATQSRITYEQYF. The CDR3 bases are TGTGCCACCCAATCACGGATTACCTACGAGCAGTACTTC.

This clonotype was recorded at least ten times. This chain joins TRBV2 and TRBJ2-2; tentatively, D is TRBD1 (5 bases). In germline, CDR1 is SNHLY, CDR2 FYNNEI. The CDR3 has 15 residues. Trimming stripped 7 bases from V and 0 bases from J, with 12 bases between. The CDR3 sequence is CASTLTAPNTGELFF. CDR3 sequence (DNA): TGTGCCAGCACCCTGACAGCACCGAACACCGGGGAGCTGTTTTTT.

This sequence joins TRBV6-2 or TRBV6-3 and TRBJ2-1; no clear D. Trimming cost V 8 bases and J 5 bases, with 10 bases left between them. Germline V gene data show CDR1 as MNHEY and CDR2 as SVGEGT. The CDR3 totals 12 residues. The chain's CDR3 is CASGTQNNEQFF. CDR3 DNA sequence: TGTGCCAGCGGCACGCAAAACAATGAGCAGTTCTTC.

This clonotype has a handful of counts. The CDR3 region has the DNA TGTGCCAGCAGGGGAGGGGGTAATCAGCCCCAGCATTTT. The encoded protein is CASRGGGNQPQHF. The rearrangement joins TRBV12-3 or TRBV12-4 to TRBJ1-5, with D possibly matching TRBD1 (6 bases). The germline V and J ends were trimmed by 6 bases and 4 bases, with 10 bases remaining between them. This CDR3 is 13 amino acids long.

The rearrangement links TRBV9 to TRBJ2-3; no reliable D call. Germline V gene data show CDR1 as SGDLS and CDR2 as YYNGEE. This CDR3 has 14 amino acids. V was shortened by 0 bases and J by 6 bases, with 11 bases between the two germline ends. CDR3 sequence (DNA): TGTGCCAGCAGCGTAGATACGGTGTGGGATACGCAGTATTTT. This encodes CASSVDTVWDTQYF.

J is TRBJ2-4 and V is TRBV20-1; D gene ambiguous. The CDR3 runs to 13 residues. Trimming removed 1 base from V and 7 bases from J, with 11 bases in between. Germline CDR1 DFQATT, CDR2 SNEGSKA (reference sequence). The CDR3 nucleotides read TGCAGTGCTAGAGGGTCCGACCGGAACATTCAGTACTTC. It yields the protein CSARGSDRNIQYF.

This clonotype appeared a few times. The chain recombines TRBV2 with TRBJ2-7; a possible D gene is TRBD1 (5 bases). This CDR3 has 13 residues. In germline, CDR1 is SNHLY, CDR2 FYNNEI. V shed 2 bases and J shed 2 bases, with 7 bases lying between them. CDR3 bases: TGTGCCAGCAGTGAAACAGGTACCTACGAGCAGTACTTC. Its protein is CASSETGTYEQYF.

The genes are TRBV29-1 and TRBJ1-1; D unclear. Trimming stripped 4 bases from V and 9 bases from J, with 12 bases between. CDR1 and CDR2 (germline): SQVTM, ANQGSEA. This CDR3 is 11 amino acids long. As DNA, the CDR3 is TGCAGCGTTGCTCAGGAGGGTAAAGCTTTCTTT. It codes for CSVAQEGKAFF.

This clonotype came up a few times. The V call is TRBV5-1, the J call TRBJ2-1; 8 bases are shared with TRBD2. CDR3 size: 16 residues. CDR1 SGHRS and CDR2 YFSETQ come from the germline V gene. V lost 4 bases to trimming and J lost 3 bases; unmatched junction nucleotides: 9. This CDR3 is CASSPNSGTNYNEQFF. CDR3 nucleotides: TGCGCCAGCAGCCCTAATAGCGGGACTAACTACAATGAGCAGTTCTTC.

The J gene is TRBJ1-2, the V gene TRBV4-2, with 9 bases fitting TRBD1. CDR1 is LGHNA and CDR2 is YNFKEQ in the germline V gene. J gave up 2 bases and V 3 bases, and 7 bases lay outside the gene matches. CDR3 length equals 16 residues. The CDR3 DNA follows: TGTGCCAGCAGCCAGGGGGACAGGGTAGGGAACTATGGCTACACCTTC. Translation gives CASSQGDRVGNYGYTF.

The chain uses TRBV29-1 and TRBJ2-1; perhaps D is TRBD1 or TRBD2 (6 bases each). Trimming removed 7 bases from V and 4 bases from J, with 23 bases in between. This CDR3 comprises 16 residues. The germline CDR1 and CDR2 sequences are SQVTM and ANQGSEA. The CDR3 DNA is TGCAGCGCCGGAGGGGTCGAGGGGGAGACGTACAATGAGCAGTTCTTC. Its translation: CSAGGVEGETYNEQFF.

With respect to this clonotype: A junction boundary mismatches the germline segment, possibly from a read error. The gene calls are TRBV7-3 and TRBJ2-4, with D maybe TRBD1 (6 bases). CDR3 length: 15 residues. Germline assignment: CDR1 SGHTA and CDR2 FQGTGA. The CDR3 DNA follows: TGTGCCAGCAGCCGACAGGAGACGCGAAAAAACATTCGGTACTTC. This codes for CASSRQETRKNIRYF.

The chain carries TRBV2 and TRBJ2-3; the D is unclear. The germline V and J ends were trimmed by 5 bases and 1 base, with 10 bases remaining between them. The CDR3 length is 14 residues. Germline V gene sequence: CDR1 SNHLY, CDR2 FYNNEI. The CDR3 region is CASSRTVRTDTQYF. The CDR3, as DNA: TGTGCCAGCAGTCGAACCGTGCGCACAGATACGCAGTATTTT. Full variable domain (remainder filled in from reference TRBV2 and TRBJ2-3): EPEVTQTPSHQVTQMGQEVILRCVPISNHLYFYWYRQILGQKVEFLVSFYNNEISEKSEIFDDQFSVERPDGSNFTLKIRSTKLEDSAMYFCASSRTVRTDTQYFGPGTRLTVL.

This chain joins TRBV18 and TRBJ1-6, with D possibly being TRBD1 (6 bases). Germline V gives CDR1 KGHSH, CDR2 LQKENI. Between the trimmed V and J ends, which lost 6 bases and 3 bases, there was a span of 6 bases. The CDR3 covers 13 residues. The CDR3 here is CASSGHYNSPLHF. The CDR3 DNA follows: TGTGCCAGCTCGGGACACTATAATTCACCCCTCCACTTT.

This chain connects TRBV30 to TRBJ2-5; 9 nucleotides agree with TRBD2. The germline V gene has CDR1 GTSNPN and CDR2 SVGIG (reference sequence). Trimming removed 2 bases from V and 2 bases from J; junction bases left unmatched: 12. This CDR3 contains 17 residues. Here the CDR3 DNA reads TGTGCCTGGAGTAGGAACTTGGCGGGAGGGCCTCAAGAGACCCAGTACTTC. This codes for CAWSRNLAGGPQETQYF. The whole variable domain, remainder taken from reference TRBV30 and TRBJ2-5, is SQTIHQWPATLVQPVGSPLSLECTVEGTSNPNLYWYRQAAGRGLQLLFYSVGIGQISSEVPQNLSASRPQDRQFILSSKKLLLSDSGFYLCAWSRNLAGGPQETQYFGPGTRLLVL.

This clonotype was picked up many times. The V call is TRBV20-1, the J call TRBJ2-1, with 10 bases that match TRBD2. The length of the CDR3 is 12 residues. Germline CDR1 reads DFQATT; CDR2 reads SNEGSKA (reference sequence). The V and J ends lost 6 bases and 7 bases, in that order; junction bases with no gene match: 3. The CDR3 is CSAGLASNEQFF. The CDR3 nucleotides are TGCAGTGCGGGACTAGCGAGTAATGAGCAGTTCTTC.

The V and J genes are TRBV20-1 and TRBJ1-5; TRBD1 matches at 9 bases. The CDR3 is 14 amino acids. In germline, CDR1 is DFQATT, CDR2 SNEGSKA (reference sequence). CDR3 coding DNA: TGCGGTCGGGACAGGGAATCCGGCAATCAGCCCCAGCATTTT. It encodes CGRDRESGNQPQHF.

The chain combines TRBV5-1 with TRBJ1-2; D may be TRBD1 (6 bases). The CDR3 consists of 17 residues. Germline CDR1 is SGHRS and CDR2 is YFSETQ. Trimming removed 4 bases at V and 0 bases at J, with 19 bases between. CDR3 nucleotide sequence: TGCGCCAGCAGCCTAAGACAGGTGCCCGGATCTAACTATGGCTACACCTTC. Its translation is CASSLRQVPGSNYGYTF.

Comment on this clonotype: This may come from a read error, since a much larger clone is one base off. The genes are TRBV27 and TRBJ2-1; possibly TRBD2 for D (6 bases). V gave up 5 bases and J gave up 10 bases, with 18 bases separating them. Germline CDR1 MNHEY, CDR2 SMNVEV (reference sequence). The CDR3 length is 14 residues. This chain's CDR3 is CASSTLRGTYEQFF. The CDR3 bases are TGTGCCAGCAGTACTTTACGGGGGACCTACGAGCAGTTCTTC.

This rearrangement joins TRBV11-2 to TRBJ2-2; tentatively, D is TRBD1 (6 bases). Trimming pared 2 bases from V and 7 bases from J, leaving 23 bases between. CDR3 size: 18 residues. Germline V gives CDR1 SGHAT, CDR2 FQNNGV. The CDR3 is CASSLSLGAGSLNGELFF. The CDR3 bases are TGTGCCAGCAGCTTAAGTTTGGGGGCAGGGAGTTTGAACGGGGAGCTGTTTTTT.

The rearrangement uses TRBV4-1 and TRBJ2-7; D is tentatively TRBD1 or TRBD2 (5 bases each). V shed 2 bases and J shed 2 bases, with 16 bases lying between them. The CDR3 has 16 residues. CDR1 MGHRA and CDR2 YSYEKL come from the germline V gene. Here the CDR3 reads CASSQSAGTDAYEQYF. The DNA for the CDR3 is TGCGCCAGCAGCCAAAGCGCCGGGACGGATGCCTACGAGCAGTACTTC.

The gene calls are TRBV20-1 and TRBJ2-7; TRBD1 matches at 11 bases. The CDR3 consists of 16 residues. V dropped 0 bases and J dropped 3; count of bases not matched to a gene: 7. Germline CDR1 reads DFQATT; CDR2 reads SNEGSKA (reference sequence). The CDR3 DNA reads TGCAGTGCTAGAGATTACAAGGGACAGGGGGTCTACGAGCAGTACTTC. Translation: CSARDYKGQGVYEQYF.

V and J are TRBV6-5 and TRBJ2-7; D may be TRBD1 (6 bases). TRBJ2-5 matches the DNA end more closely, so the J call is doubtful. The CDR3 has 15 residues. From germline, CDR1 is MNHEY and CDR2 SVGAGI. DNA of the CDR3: TGTGCCAGCAGTTACGAACCGGCAGGGGAAGAGACCCAGTACTTC. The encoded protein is CASSYEPAGEETQYF.

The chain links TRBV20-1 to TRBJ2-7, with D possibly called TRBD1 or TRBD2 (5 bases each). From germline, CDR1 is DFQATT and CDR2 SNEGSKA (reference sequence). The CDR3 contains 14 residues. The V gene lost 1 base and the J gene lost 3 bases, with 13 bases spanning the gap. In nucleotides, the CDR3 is TGCAGTGCTAGAGGGCGAGGGGATCGCTACGAGCAGTACTTC. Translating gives CSARGRGDRYEQYF.

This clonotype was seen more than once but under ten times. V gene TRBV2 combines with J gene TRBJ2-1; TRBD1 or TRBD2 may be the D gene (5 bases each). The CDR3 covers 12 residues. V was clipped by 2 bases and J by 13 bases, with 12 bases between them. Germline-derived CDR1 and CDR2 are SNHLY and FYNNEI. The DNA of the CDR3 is TGTGCCAGCAGTGAAATGGGGGTGTCCCAGTTCTTC. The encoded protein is CASSEMGVSQFF.

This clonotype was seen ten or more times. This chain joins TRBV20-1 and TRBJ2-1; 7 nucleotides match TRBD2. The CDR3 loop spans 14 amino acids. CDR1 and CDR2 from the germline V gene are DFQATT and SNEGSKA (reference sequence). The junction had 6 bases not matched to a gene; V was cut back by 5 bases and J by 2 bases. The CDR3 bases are TGCAGTGCTGTTAGCGGGTACGCCTACAATGAGCAGTTCTTC. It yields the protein CSAVSGYAYNEQFF.